A selection of T cell receptor beta chains follows, all from one sample in a study of a mutant IDH1 vaccine in newly diagnosed glioma. The assay was immunoSEQ multiplex PCR, and TCRdb's table has in-frame clones only and misses some. The table has 82,000 or so clones, 65% to 90% seen once. These receptors' antigens are unknown. Sample: PBMCs, taken from a glioma patient whose treatment included an IDH1 peptide vaccine. All receptors come from a man aged 25-45 years with glioma. Some clones in this sample may be carry-over from other donors' samples. CDR3s include the opening cysteine and the closing phenylalanine or tryptophan.

CDR3 length | J gene | V gene | CDR3 protein
15 | TRBJ1-6 | TRBV7-2 | CASSFNPHRGSPLHF
18 | TRBJ2-3 | TRBV29-1 | CSVEVAGAGGWGTDTQYF
16 | TRBJ1-1 | TRBV19 | CASSIGWRGLNTEAFF
13 | TRBJ2-1 | TRBV10-2 | CATRPQGKREQFF
13 | TRBJ1-1 | TRBV19 | CASTKQVNTEAFF
13 | TRBJ2-7 | TRBV29-1 | CSVTDSGAYEQYF
12 | TRBJ1-2 | TRBV28 | CASNLDSYGYTF
16 | TRBJ1-2 | TRBV4-1 | CASSQLSSMGPYGYTF
15 | TRBJ1-5 | TRBV7-2 | CASSLASGVNQPQHF
16 | TRBJ2-1 | TRBV7-2 | CASSTMAGSRYNEQFF
12 | TRBJ2-3 | TRBV4-2 | CASSLFADTQYF
15 | TRBJ2-1 | TRBV11-2 | CASSTGTGSYNEQFF
14 | TRBJ1-1 | TRBV5-4 | CASSWGQGDTEAFF
12 | TRBJ2-7 | TRBV7-8 | CASSRDSVAQYF
12 | TRBJ2-7 | TRBV6-5 | CASRYTGGEQYF
14 | TRBJ2-6 | TRBV6-1 | CASSWGSGANVLTF
13 | TRBJ2-2 | TRBV7-9 | CASSGQNTGELFF
14 | TRBJ1-2 | TRBV5-1 | CASSLGDRGYGYTF
14 | TRBJ2-7 | TRBV7-9 | CASSFPGLADEQYF
19 | TRBJ2-5 | TRBV7-9 | CASSSDNRGLPPNQETQYF
13 | TRBJ2-5 | TRBV5-1 | CASSLVPGETQYF
15 | TRBJ1-2 | TRBV19 | CASSRRGQGNYGYTF
15 | TRBJ1-2 | TRBV7-2 | CASSLGQGANYGYTF
15 | TRBJ2-7 | TRBV19 | CASSMQSTGGHEQYF
14 | TRBJ2-2 | TRBV6-4 | CASSLRANTGELFF
14 | TRBJ2-5 | TRBV29-1 | CSAPWSRGQETQYF
15 | TRBJ1-2 | TRBV7-2 | CASSWVGQADYGYTF
13 | TRBJ1-1 | TRBV7-2 | CASPRQMNTEAFF
14 | TRBJ2-7 | TRBV5-1 | CASSLRTGPYEQYF
15 | TRBJ2-7 | TRBV2 | CASSEDVWSSYEQYF
13 | TRBJ1-1 | TRBV6-1 | CASSVLSNTEAFF
14 | TRBJ2-7 | TRBV6-1 | CASSEIGANREQYF
14 | TRBJ2-7 | TRBV9 | CASSAGGSFYEQYF
17 | TRBJ2-3 | TRBV10-3 | CAISGHGLAGGTDTQYF
16 | TRBJ1-1 | TRBV6-1 | CASSDWAGPLNTEAFF
13 | TRBJ1-2 | TRBV6-6 | CASTSRGQYGYTF
15 | TRBJ1-2 | TRBV6-5 | CASTATGQANYGYTF
14 | TRBJ1-2 | TRBV7-9 | CASSLQGSGYGYTF
16 | TRBJ2-2 | TRBV11-2 | CASSPLRSPGAGELFF
14 | TRBJ1-1 | TRBV6-5 | CASSYGSAYTEAFF
13 | TRBJ2-7 | TRBV29-1 | CSVLAQGDGEQYF
15 | TRBJ1-1 | TRBV5-4 | CASSLVGRSNTEAFF
14 | TRBJ1-2 | TRBV4-1 | CASSQVAGGGGYTF
19 | TRBJ2-2 | TRBV4-1 | CASSQGRSSGRFNTGELFF
15 | TRBJ2-2 | TRBV11-2 | CASSLIAGNTGELFF
13 | TRBJ1-1 | TRBV5-5 | CASSLILNTEAFF
15 | TRBJ1-1 | TRBV15 | CATSTTRGKATEAFF
15 | TRBJ1-6 | TRBV30 | CACRRGSSYNSPLHF
14 | TRBJ2-5 | TRBV10-3 | CAISNSGGRETQYF
12 | TRBJ2-1 | TRBV18 | CASSPNRDEQFF
12 | TRBJ1-2 | TRBV9 | CASSTRPYGYTF